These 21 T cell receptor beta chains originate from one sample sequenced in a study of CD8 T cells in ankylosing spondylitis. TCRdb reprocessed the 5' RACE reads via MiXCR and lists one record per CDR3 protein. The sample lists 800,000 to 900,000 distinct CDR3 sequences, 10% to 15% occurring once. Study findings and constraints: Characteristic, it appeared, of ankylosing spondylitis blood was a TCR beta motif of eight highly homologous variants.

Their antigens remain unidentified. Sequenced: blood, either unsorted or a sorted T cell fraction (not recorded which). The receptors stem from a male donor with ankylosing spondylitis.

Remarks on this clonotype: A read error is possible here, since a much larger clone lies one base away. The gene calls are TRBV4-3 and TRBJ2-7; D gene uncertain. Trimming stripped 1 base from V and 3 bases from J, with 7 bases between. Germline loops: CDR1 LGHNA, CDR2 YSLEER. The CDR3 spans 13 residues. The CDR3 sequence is CASSQGWGYEQYF. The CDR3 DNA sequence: TGCGCCAGCAGCCAAGGATGGGGCTACGAGCAGTACTTC.

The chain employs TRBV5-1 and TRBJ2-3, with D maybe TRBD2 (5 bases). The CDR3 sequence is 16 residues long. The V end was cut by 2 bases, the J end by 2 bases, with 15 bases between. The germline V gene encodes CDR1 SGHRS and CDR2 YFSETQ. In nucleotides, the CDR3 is TGCGCCAGCAGCTTCCTGGACTCAACAAACACAGATACGCAGTATTTT. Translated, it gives CASSFLDSTNTDTQYF.

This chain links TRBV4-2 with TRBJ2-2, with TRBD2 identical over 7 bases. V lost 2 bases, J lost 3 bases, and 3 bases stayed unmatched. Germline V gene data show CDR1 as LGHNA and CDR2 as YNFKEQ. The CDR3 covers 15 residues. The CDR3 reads CASSQWAGDTGELFF. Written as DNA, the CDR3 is TGTGCCAGCAGCCAATGGGCGGGAGACACCGGGGAGCTGTTTTTT.

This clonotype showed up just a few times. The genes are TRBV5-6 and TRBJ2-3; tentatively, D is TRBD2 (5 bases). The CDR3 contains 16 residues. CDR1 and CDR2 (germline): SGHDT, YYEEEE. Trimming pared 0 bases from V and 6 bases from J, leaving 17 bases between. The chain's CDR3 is CASSLGASPVTDTQYF. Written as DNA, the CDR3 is TGTGCCAGCAGCTTGGGGGCTAGCCCGGTAACGGATACGCAGTATTTT.

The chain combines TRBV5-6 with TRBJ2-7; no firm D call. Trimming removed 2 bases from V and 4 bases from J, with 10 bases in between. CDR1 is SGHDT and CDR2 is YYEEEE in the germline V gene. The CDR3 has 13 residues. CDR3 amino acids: CASSFEPDYEQYF. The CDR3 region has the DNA TGTGCCAGCAGCTTTGAACCGGATTACGAGCAGTACTTC.

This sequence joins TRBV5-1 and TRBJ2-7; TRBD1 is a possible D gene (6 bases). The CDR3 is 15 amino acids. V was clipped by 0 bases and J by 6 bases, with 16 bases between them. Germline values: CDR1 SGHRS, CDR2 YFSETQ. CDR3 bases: TGCGCCAGCAGCTTGGCCGTACAGGGTCGTTCCGAGCAGTACTTC. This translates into CASSLAVQGRSEQYF.

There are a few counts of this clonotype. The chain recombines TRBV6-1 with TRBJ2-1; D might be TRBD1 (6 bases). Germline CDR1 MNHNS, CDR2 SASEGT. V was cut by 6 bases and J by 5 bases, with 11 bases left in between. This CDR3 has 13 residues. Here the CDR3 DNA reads TGTGCCAGCAGAGGGAACAGGGACAATGAGCAGTTCTTC. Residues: CASRGNRDNEQFF.

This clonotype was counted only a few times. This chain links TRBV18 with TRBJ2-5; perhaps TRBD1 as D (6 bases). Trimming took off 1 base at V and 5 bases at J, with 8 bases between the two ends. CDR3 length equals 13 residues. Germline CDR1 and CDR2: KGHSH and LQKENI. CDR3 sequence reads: CASSPRRGETQYF. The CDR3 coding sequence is TGTGCCAGCTCACCACGTAGGGGGGAGACCCAGTACTTC.

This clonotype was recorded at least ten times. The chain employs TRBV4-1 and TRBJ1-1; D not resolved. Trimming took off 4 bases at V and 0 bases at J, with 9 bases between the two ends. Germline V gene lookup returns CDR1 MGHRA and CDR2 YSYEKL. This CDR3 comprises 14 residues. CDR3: CASSRPLMNTEAFF. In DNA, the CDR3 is TGCGCCAGCAGCCGCCCCCTTATGAACACTGAAGCTTTCTTT.

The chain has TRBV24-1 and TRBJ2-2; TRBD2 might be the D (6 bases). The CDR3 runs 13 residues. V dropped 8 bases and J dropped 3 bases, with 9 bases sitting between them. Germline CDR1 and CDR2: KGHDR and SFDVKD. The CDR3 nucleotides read TGTGCCACCAACGCGGGGTACACCGGGGAGCTGTTTTTT. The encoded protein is CATNAGYTGELFF.

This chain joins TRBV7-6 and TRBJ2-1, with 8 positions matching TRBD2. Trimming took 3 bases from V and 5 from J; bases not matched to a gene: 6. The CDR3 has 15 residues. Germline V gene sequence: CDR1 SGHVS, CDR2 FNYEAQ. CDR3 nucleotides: TGTGCCAGCAGCTTCGGGACTAGTTTGGACAATGAGCAGTTCTTC. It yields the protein CASSFGTSLDNEQFF.

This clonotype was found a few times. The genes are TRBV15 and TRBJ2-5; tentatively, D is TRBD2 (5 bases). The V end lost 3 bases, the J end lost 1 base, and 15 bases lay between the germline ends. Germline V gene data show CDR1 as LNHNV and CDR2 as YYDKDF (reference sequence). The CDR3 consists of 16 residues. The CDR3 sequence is CATSSSHRLAQETQYF. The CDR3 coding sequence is TGTGCCACCAGCAGTTCCCATAGGCTAGCCCAAGAGACCCAGTACTTC.

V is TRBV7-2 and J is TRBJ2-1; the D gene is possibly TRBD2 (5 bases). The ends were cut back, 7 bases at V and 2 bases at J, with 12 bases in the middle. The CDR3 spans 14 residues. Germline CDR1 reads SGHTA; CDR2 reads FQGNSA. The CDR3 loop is CASTRVGTYNEQFF. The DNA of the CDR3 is TGTGCCAGCACGCGGGTTGGCACCTACAATGAGCAGTTCTTC.

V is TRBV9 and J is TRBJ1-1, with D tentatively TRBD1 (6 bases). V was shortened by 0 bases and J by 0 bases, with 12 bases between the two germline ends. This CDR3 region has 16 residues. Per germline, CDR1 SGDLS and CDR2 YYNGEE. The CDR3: CASSVGQDLLNTEAFF. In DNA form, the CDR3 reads TGTGCCAGCAGCGTAGGACAGGATCTTTTGAACACTGAAGCTTTCTTT.

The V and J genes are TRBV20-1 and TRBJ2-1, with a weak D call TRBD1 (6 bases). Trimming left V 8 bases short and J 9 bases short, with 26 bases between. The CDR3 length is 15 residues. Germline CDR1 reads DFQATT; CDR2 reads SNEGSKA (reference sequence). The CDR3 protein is CSQSASGSRRGEQFF. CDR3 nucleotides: TGCAGTCAGAGTGCTAGTGGTTCCCGCAGGGGTGAGCAGTTCTTC.

The CDR3 DNA sequence: TGCGGCCCTCGGAGCCCGGGACTGGGGTCGGGGTATAGCACAGATACGCAGTATTTT. It is translated as CGPRSPGLGSGYSTDTQYF. The chain links TRBV20-1 to TRBJ2-3; possibly TRBD2 for D (6 bases). Per germline, CDR1 DFQATT and CDR2 SNEGSKA (reference sequence). This CDR3 region has 19 residues.

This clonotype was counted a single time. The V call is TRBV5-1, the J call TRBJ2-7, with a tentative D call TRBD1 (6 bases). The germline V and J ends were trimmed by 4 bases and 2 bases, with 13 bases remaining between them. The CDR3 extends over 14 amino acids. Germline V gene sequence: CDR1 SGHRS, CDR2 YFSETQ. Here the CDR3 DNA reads TGCGCCAGCAGCGGGACACCAACACCCTACGAGCAGTACTTC. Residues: CASSGTPTPYEQYF.

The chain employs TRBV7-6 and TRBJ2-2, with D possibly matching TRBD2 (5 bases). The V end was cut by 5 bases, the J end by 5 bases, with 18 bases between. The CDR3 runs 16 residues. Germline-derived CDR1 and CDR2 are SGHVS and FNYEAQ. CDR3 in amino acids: CASSPTRPGNTGELFF. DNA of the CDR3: TGTGCCAGCAGCCCTACTAGGCCCGGAAATACCGGGGAGCTGTTTTTT.

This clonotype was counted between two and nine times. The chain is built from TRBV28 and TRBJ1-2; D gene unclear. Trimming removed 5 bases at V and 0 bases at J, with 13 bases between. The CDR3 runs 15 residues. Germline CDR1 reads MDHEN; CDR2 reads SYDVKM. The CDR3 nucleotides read TGTGCCAGCAGTGAAGTTTGGGCAGCTAACTATGGCTACACCTTC. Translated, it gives CASSEVWAANYGYTF.

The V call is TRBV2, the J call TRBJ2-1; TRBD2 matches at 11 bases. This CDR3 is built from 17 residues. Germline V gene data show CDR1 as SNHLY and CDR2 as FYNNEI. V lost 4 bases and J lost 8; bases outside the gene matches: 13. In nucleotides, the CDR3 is TGTGCCAGCAGTGTGCGACTAGCGGGGTGGGGTAGAGATGAGCAGTTCTTC. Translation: CASSVRLAGWGRDEQFF.

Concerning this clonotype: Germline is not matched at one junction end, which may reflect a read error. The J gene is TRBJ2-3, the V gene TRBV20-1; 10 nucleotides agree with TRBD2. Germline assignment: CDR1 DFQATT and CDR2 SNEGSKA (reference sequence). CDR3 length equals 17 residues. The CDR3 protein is CCARPRASGSRTDTQYF. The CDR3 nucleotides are TGCTGTGCTAGACCCCGCGCTAGCGGGAGTAGGACAGATACGCAGTATTTT.